These T cell receptor beta chains were read from a single sample in a study of shared clonotypes between healthy human individuals. The method was immunoSEQ multiplex PCR; TCRdb's version includes in-frame clones alone and lacks a portion of them. The sample yields hundreds of thousands of clones, roughly 96% seen once. Material for sequencing was naive CD8+ T cells sorted from blood. All receptors come from a man aged 25 to 40 in good health. CDR3s include the opening cysteine and the closing phenylalanine or tryptophan. The D gene is left open where the match is weak. Clone size is not always given. Where it is, it says once, few, many or a class for expanded clones.

v_call: TRBV11-2; d_call: -; clone_size: -; j_call: TRBJ2-1; cdr3_aa: CASSLEYNSYNEQFF; cdr3_nt: TGTGCCAGCAGCTTAGAGTACAACTCCTACAATGAGCAGTTCTTC
v_call: TRBV19; d_call: -; clone_size: -; j_call: TRBJ2-3; cdr3_aa: CASSIASADTQYF; cdr3_nt: TGTGCCAGTAGTATAGCAAGTGCAGATACGCAGTATTTT
v_call: TRBV27; d_call: -; clone_size: -; j_call: TRBJ2-3; cdr3_aa: CASSLSTDTQYF; cdr3_nt: TGTGCCAGCAGTCTTAGCACAGATACGCAGTATTTT
v_call: TRBV4-1; d_call: -; clone_size: -; j_call: TRBJ2-3; cdr3_aa: CASSQGDTQYF; cdr3_nt: TGCGCCAGCAGTCAAGGTGATACGCAGTATTTT
v_call: TRBV6-6; d_call: TRBD1; clone_size: -; j_call: TRBJ2-5; cdr3_aa: CASSQFRDRGNF; cdr3_nt: TGTGCCAGCAGTCAATTCCGGGACAGGGGAAACTTC
v_call: TRBV7-8; d_call: -; clone_size: -; j_call: TRBJ2-7; cdr3_aa: CASSPNVTPYEQYF; cdr3_nt: TGTGCCAGCAGCCCGAACGTCACCCCCTACGAGCAGTACTTC
v_call: TRBV2; d_call: -; clone_size: -; j_call: TRBJ2-1; cdr3_aa: CASSDWREQYNEQFF; cdr3_nt: TGTGCCAGCAGTGATTGGAGGGAGCAGTACAATGAGCAGTTCTTC
v_call: TRBV7-9; d_call: -; clone_size: -; j_call: TRBJ2-1; cdr3_aa: CASSRTLDSYNEQFF; cdr3_nt: TGTGCCAGCAGCCGGACTCTAGACTCCTACAATGAGCAGTTCTTC
v_call: TRBV28; d_call: -; clone_size: -; j_call: TRBJ2-2; cdr3_aa: CASSPLDTYTGELFF; cdr3_nt: TGTGCCAGCAGCCCACTCGACACCTACACCGGGGAGCTGTTTTTT
v_call: TRBV4-1; d_call: -; clone_size: -; j_call: TRBJ2-7; cdr3_aa: CASSQEATPIYEQYF; cdr3_nt: TGCGCCAGCAGCCAAGAGGCGACTCCGATCTACGAGCAGTACTTC
v_call: TRBV4-1; d_call: TRBD2; clone_size: -; j_call: TRBJ2-7; cdr3_aa: CASSQDGTSGRNEQYF; cdr3_nt: TGCGCCAGCAGCCAAGATGGGACTAGCGGGAGGAACGAGCAGTACTTC
v_call: TRBV5-6; d_call: -; clone_size: -; j_call: TRBJ2-5; cdr3_aa: CASSLEEGPQETQYF; cdr3_nt: TGTGCCAGCAGCTTGGAAGAGGGGCCCCAAGAGACCCAGTACTTC
v_call: TRBV27; d_call: TRBD2; clone_size: -; j_call: TRBJ2-3; cdr3_aa: CASMGRGGTDTQYF; cdr3_nt: TGTGCCAGCATGGGCCGGGGGGGAACAGATACGCAGTATTTT
v_call: TRBV29-1; d_call: TRBD2; clone_size: -; j_call: TRBJ2-1; cdr3_aa: CSVEGRLAGETYNEQFF; cdr3_nt: TGCAGCGTTGAGGGTCGCCTAGCGGGCGAGACCTACAATGAGCAGTTCTTC
v_call: TRBV7-9; d_call: -; clone_size: -; j_call: TRBJ2-3; cdr3_aa: CASSLQEQSSDTQYF; cdr3_nt: TGTGCCAGCAGCCTCCAGGAACAGTCGTCAGATACGCAGTATTTT
v_call: TRBV6-5; d_call: -; clone_size: -; j_call: TRBJ2-1; cdr3_aa: CASSSLGENEQFF; cdr3_nt: TGTGCCAGCAGCTCACTGGGGGAAAATGAGCAGTTCTTC
v_call: TRBV6-1; d_call: -; clone_size: -; j_call: TRBJ2-7; cdr3_aa: CASSESSGPARVYEQYF; cdr3_nt: TGTGCCAGCAGTGAATCCAGCGGGCCAGCTCGGGTCTACGAGCAGTACTTC
v_call: TRBV14; d_call: TRBD1; clone_size: -; j_call: TRBJ2-5; cdr3_aa: CASSKTDRVGWQETQYF; cdr3_nt: TGTGCCAGCAGCAAAACTGACAGGGTTGGGTGGCAAGAGACCCAGTACTTC
v_call: TRBV5-1; d_call: -; clone_size: -; j_call: TRBJ1-2; cdr3_aa: CASSFDRYEGLSNGYTF; cdr3_nt: TGCGCCAGCAGCTTTGACCGATATGAAGGGTTGTCTAACGGCTACACCTTC
v_call: TRBV7-3; d_call: -; clone_size: few; j_call: TRBJ2-5; cdr3_aa: CATYVQGDVWQETQYF; cdr3_nt: TGTGCCACCTACGTACAGGGCGATGTATGGCAAGAGACCCAGTACTTC
v_call: TRBV27; d_call: TRBD2; clone_size: -; j_call: TRBJ2-1; cdr3_aa: CASSYSGTLHNEQFF; cdr3_nt: TGTGCCAGCAGTTATAGCGGGACCCTACACAATGAGCAGTTCTTC
v_call: TRBV27; d_call: -; clone_size: -; j_call: TRBJ2-7; cdr3_aa: CASSFAGASKEQYF; cdr3_nt: TGTGCCAGCAGTTTCGCAGGGGCGTCGAAGGAGCAGTACTTC
v_call: TRBV27; d_call: -; clone_size: -; j_call: TRBJ1-1; cdr3_aa: CASSPGTVNTEAFF; cdr3_nt: TGTGCCAGCAGTCCCGGGACTGTGAACACTGAAGCTTTCTTT
v_call: TRBV5-1; d_call: TRBD2; clone_size: -; j_call: TRBJ2-1; cdr3_aa: CASTWTSGSHEQFF; cdr3_nt: TGCGCCAGCACTTGGACTAGCGGGAGCCATGAGCAGTTCTTC
v_call: TRBV2; d_call: -; clone_size: -; j_call: TRBJ2-4; cdr3_aa: CASKSEGSFGNIQYF; cdr3_nt: TGTGCCAGCAAAAGCGAGGGGTCGTTCGGAAACATTCAGTACTTC
v_call: TRBV4-1; d_call: -; clone_size: -; j_call: TRBJ2-1; cdr3_aa: CASSQDWVRGVEQFF; cdr3_nt: TGCGCCAGCAGCCAAGATTGGGTCAGGGGAGTTGAGCAGTTCTTC
v_call: TRBV7-6; d_call: TRBD1; clone_size: -; j_call: TRBJ1-5; cdr3_aa: CASSIPGQLRNQPQHF; cdr3_nt: TGTGCCAGCAGCATACCGGGACAGCTCCGCAATCAGCCCCAGCATTTT
v_call: TRBV9; d_call: -; clone_size: -; j_call: TRBJ2-5; cdr3_aa: CASSVGLGVGTQYF; cdr3_nt: TGTGCCAGCAGCGTAGGCTTAGGGGTCGGGACCCAGTACTTC
v_call: TRBV28; d_call: -; clone_size: -; j_call: TRBJ2-2; cdr3_aa: CASSLSGELFF; cdr3_nt: TGTGCCAGCAGTTTGAGCGGGGAGCTGTTTTTT
v_call: TRBV29-1; d_call: -; clone_size: -; j_call: TRBJ1-4; cdr3_aa: CSVVGEKLFF; cdr3_nt: TGCAGCGTTGTGGGTGAAAAACTGTTTTTT
v_call: TRBV27; d_call: -; clone_size: many; j_call: TRBJ2-5; cdr3_aa: CASSLLGGSETQYF; cdr3_nt: TGTGCCAGCAGTTTATTGGGGGGCTCGGAGACCCAGTACTTC
v_call: TRBV14; d_call: -; clone_size: -; j_call: TRBJ1-4; cdr3_aa: CASSQEGQGNPATNEKLFF; cdr3_nt: TGTGCCAGCAGCCAAGAAGGGCAGGGAAATCCTGCAACTAATGAAAAACTGTTTTTT
v_call: TRBV2; d_call: -; clone_size: -; j_call: TRBJ1-1; cdr3_aa: CASSEARGGTGTEAFF; cdr3_nt: TGTGCCAGCAGCGAAGCGCGTGGGGGTACAGGGACTGAAGCTTTCTTT
v_call: TRBV18; d_call: -; clone_size: -; j_call: TRBJ2-7; cdr3_aa: CASSPPQPNEQYF; cdr3_nt: TGTGCCAGCTCACCACCCCAGCCCAACGAGCAGTACTTC
v_call: TRBV5-1; d_call: TRBD2; clone_size: -; j_call: TRBJ2-1; cdr3_aa: CASSFRLAGDEQFF; cdr3_nt: TGCGCCAGCAGCTTCCGACTAGCGGGGGATGAGCAGTTCTTC
v_call: TRBV9; d_call: TRBD2; clone_size: once; j_call: TRBJ2-3; cdr3_aa: CASSAGLAGVVVADTQYF; cdr3_nt: TGTGCCAGCAGTGCAGGACTAGCGGGAGTAGTAGTGGCAGATACGCAGTATTTT
v_call: TRBV4-1; d_call: -; clone_size: -; j_call: TRBJ2-7; cdr3_aa: CASSLAGTYEQYF; cdr3_nt: TGCGCCAGCAGCCTCGCGGGGACTTACGAGCAGTACTTC
v_call: TRBV6-5; d_call: -; clone_size: -; j_call: TRBJ2-1; cdr3_aa: CASSYMGFGEQFF; cdr3_nt: TGTGCCAGCAGTTACATGGGTTTTGGTGAGCAGTTCTTC
v_call: TRBV29-1; d_call: -; clone_size: once; j_call: TRBJ2-7; cdr3_aa: CSVGYRGGLGHYEQYF; cdr3_nt: TGCAGCGTTGGCTATAGGGGCGGGTTGGGCCACTACGAGCAGTACTTC
v_call: TRBV5-1; d_call: TRBD2; clone_size: -; j_call: TRBJ2-5; cdr3_aa: CASRLILAGGFLGEETQYF; cdr3_nt: TGCGCCAGCAGACTGATACTAGCGGGAGGGTTCCTTGGGGAGGAGACCCAGTACTTC
v_call: TRBV27; d_call: -; clone_size: -; j_call: TRBJ2-1; cdr3_aa: CASSPSGLSYNEQFF; cdr3_nt: TGTGCCAGCAGTCCAAGCGGCCTTTCCTACAATGAGCAGTTCTTC
v_call: TRBV29-1; d_call: -; clone_size: -; j_call: TRBJ2-7; cdr3_aa: CSVVGQGWYEQYF; cdr3_nt: TGCAGCGTTGTGGGGCAGGGGTGGTACGAGCAGTACTTC
v_call: TRBV5-1; d_call: -; clone_size: -; j_call: TRBJ2-1; cdr3_aa: CASSFGGGIQFF; cdr3_nt: TGCGCCAGCAGCTTTGGGGGCGGGATTCAGTTCTTC
v_call: TRBV5-5; d_call: -; clone_size: -; j_call: TRBJ2-2; cdr3_aa: CASSLVAVSSTGELFF; cdr3_nt: TGTGCCAGCAGCTTGGTAGCGGTCAGTAGCACCGGGGAGCTGTTTTTT